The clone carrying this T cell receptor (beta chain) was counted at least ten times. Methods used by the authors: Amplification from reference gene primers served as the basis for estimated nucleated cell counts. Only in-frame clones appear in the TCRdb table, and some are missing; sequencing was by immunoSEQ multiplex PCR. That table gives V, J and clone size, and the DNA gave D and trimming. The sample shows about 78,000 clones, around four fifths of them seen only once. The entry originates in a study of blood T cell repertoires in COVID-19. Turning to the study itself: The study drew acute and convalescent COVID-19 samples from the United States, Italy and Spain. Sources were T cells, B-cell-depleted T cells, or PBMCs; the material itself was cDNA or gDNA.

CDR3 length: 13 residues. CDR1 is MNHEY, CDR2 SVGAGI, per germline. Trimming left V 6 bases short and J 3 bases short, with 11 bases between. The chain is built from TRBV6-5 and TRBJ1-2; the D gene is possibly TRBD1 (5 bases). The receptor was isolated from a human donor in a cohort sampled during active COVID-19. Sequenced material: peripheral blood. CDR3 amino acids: CASSLARDYGYTF. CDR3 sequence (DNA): TGTGCCAGCAGCCTGGCCAGGGACTATGGCTACACCTTC.